A selection of T cell receptor beta chains follows, all from one sample in a study of persistence of HIV-infected CD4 T cells. Antigens of these TCRs are unknown. Libraries were prepared by immunoSEQ multiplex PCR; TCRdb keeps only in-frame clonotypes and omits some of them. The data show just over 35,000 clones, under 90% seen once. The specimen was cultured CD4+ T cells from PBMCs, collected from a patient who received antiretroviral therapy. Receptor source: an adult with HIV. The donor label of this sample is uncertain. CDR3s include the opening cysteine and the closing phenylalanine or tryptophan. The D gene is left open where the match is weak. Clone size is shown for a subset of rows, as once, few, many or a class of expanded clone.

size	D	V	length	J	DNA	CDR3
.	TRBD1	TRBV4-1	15	TRBJ1-4	TGCGCCAGCAGCCAAGATGGGACAGAAGGAGAAAAACTGTTTTTT	CASSQDGTEGEKLFF
once	.	TRBV7-2	14	TRBJ1-1	TGTGCCAGCAGCCCGTTCACTGTGAACACTGAAGCTTTCTTT	CASSPFTVNTEAFF
.	.	TRBV6-5	14	TRBJ1-1	TGTGCCAGCAGAGCAACCGACCGGGACACTGAAGCTTTCTTT	CASRATDRDTEAFF
.	TRBD1	TRBV7-3	14	TRBJ1-1	TGTGCCAGCAGCTTAAGACAGGGGGCTTCTGAAGCTTTCTTT	CASSLRQGASEAFF
.	.	TRBV27	14	TRBJ1-2	TGTGCCAGCAGTTTATCGTACGGGGGCCGGGGCTACACCTTC	CASSLSYGGRGYTF
.	TRBD1	TRBV2	16	TRBJ1-6	TGTGCCAGCAGCGTTTCCGCGACAGGGGGCAATTCACCCCTCCACTTT	CASSVSATGGNSPLHF
.	.	TRBV2	16	TRBJ1-2	TGTGCCAGCAGTGATCCCAAGGGGGGAGGAAACTATGGCTACACCTTC	CASSDPKGGGNYGYTF
.	TRBD1	TRBV6-5	14	TRBJ1-2	TGTGCCAGCCACGTGACAGGGGGGGGCTATGGCTACACCTTC	CASHVTGGGYGYTF
.	TRBD1	TRBV28	13	TRBJ2-5	TGTGCCAGCAGTTCTACAGGGGCAGGAACCCAGTACTTC	CASSSTGAGTQYF
.	TRBD1	TRBV5-1	15	TRBJ2-2	TGCGCCAGCAGCGTACGACAGGGGGGCACCGGGGAGCTGTTTTTT	CASSVRQGGTGELFF
.	TRBD1	TRBV5-1	15	TRBJ2-7	TGCGCCAGCAGCTTGGCCCCTCCGGGACAGGGTGAGCAGTACTTC	CASSLAPPGQGEQYF
few	TRBD1	TRBV25-1	13	TRBJ2-2	TGTGCCAGCAGGAGACAGGGCACCGGGGAGCTGTTTTTT	CASRRQGTGELFF
once	TRBD1	TRBV18	14	TRBJ1-5	TGTGCCAGCTCGCAACAGGGGGACAATCAGCCCCAGCATTTT	CASSQQGDNQPQHF
.	.	TRBV10-1	12	TRBJ2-3	TGCGCCAGGTGGAAGAGCACAGATACGCAGTATTTT	CARWKSTDTQYF
.	.	TRBV28	13	TRBJ2-1	TGTGCCAGCAGTTTAACAGGGAGGAATGAGCAGTTCTTC	CASSLTGRNEQFF
.	.	TRBV18	14	TRBJ1-6	TGTGCCAGCTCACCAAACCCCGGGAATTCACCCCTCCACTTT	CASSPNPGNSPLHF
.	TRBD1	TRBV24-1	13	TRBJ1-2	TGTGCCACCAGTGAAGGGGGCGGCTATGGCTACACCTTC	CATSEGGGYGYTF
.	TRBD2	TRBV11-3	16	TRBJ2-2	TGTGCCAGCAGCCTTAGACTAGCGGGGAGCACCGGGGAGCTGTTTTTT	CASSLRLAGSTGELFF
.	TRBD2	TRBV25-1	18	TRBJ2-1	TGTGCCAGCATCGGGACTAGCGGGGGCCCCAGCTCCTACAATGAGCAGTTCTTC	CASIGTSGGPSSYNEQFF
.	TRBD1	TRBV7-9	14	TRBJ1-1	TGTGCCAGCAGCCCTGGACAGGGTTACACTGAAGCTTTCTTT	CASSPGQGYTEAFF
.	.	TRBV28	16	TRBJ1-2	TGTGCCAGCAGTTTATTTCCGGGACGGCCAAACTATGGCTACACCTTC	CASSLFPGRPNYGYTF
.	.	TRBV28	12	TRBJ1-1	TGTGCCAGCAGCTTTAGGAGGGTGCAGGCTTTCTTT	CASSFRRVQAFF
.	.	TRBV3-1/TRBV3-2	12	TRBJ2-2	TGTGCCAGCGGTCGAAGCACCGGGGAGCTGTTTTTT	CASGRSTGELFF
.	.	TRBV27	16	TRBJ1-1	TGTGCCAGCAGTTTAGGCGGATCGAGACGGCTACGCGAAGCTTTCTTT	CASSLGGSRRLREAFF
.	.	TRBV3-1/TRBV3-2	14	TRBJ1-6	TGTGCCAGCAGCCAAGATGGAGGGTCTTCACCCCTCCACTTT	CASSQDGGSSPLHF
.	TRBD1	TRBV27	15	TRBJ2-2	TGTGCCAGCAGTCACGCGGACAGGGAGACCGGGGAGCTGTTTTTT	CASSHADRETGELFF
.	.	TRBV10-2	15	TRBJ2-7	TGCGCCAGCAGTGAGCTAAAGACTGTTACCTACGAGCAGTACTTC	CASSELKTVTYEQYF
.	.	TRBV12-5	14	TRBJ2-1	TGTGCTAGTGGCGTGGGGTTTAGTTACAATGAGCAGTTCTTC	CASGVGFSYNEQFF
few	.	TRBV19	16	TRBJ1-6	TGTGCCAGTAGTATTGGCGCAGAGTACTATAATTCACCCCTCCACTTT	CASSIGAEYYNSPLHF
.	TRBD1	TRBV29-1	14	TRBJ2-1	TGCAGCGTTTATTGGCAGGGGGCTAGAAATGAGCAGTTCTTC	CSVYWQGARNEQFF
.	.	TRBV28	16	TRBJ1-2	TGTGCCAGCATCGGACAGCCGTCTATGAACTATGGAGGCTACACCTTC	CASIGQPSMNYGGYTF
.	TRBD2	TRBV5-5	16	TRBJ2-3	TGTGCCAGCAGCCACGGGACTAGCGGAAACACAGATACGCAGTATTTT	CASSHGTSGNTDTQYF
.	.	TRBV3-1/TRBV3-2	17	TRBJ2-4	TGTGCCAGCAGCCAAGGGGACTTCCTGCTAGCCAAAAACATTCAGTACTTC	CASSQGDFLLAKNIQYF
.	.	TRBV6-5	11	TRBJ2-7	TGTGCCAGCAGTTGGCAATACGAGCAGTACTTC	CASSWQYEQYF
once	.	TRBV2	19	TRBJ1-5	TGTGCCAGCAGGGGATCCCGGGGCCAAGGAACATCGAGCAATCAGCCCCAGCATTTT	CASRGSRGQGTSSNQPQHF
.	TRBD1	TRBV19	17	TRBJ2-4	TGTGCCAGTAGTACCCGACAGGGGGGGCTAGCCAAAAACATTCAGTACTTC	CASSTRQGGLAKNIQYF
.	TRBD1	TRBV14	14	TRBJ2-2	TGTGCCAGCAGCCTACACAGGGGGTCCGGGGAGCTGTTTTTT	CASSLHRGSGELFF
.	TRBD1	TRBV10-3	16	TRBJ1-3	TGTGCCGTCACAGGGGGTTGGACTCTCTCTGGAAACACCATATATTTT	CAVTGGWTLSGNTIYF
.	.	TRBV4-1	16	TRBJ1-5	TGCGCCAGCAGCCAAGATTCGGGCGCAGTTAAACAGCCCCAGCATTTT	CASSQDSGAVKQPQHF
.	.	TRBV7-3	13	TRBJ2-3	TGTGCCAGCAGCTTAGGGCCCACAGATACGCAGTATTTT	CASSLGPTDTQYF
.	TRBD1	TRBV28	13	TRBJ1-2	TGTGCCAGCAGTTTGCAGGGGGCAGGCGGCTACACCTTC	CASSLQGAGGYTF
.	.	TRBV7-6	15	TRBJ2-3	TGTGCCAGCAGCTTAAATCTAGAGGGCACAGATACGCAGTATTTT	CASSLNLEGTDTQYF
.	.	TRBV3-1/TRBV3-2	15	TRBJ1-3	TGTGCCAGCAGCCCTGGACCCTACTCTGGAAACACCATATATTTT	CASSPGPYSGNTIYF
.	.	TRBV2	15	TRBJ1-5	TGTGCCAGCAGTGGTTTTCAGGGTAGAGATCAGCCCCAGCATTTT	CASSGFQGRDQPQHF
.	TRBD2	TRBV5-1	16	TRBJ2-3	TGCGCCAGCAGCCAAAAGCGGGAAATCCGCACAGATACGCAGTATTTT	CASSQKREIRTDTQYF
.	.	TRBV2	12	TRBJ2-3	TGTGCCAGCAGTGTGTCACAGGTGTGGCAGTATTTT	CASSVSQVWQYF
.	.	TRBV7-8	14	TRBJ1-5	TGTGCCAGCAGCCCCCGGTCCAGCAATCAGCCCCAGCATTTT	CASSPRSSNQPQHF
few	.	TRBV16	13	TRBJ1-2	TGTGCCAGCAGCCACGGACAGATCTATGGCTACACCTTC	CASSHGQIYGYTF
.	.	TRBV21-1	15	TRBJ1-6	TGTGCCAGCAGCATCACAGGACGGGGTAATTCACCCCTCCACTTT	CASSITGRGNSPLHF
.	.	TRBV27	15	TRBJ1-3	TGTGCCAGCAGTCGCGTCGGGCAGGTGGGAAACACCATATATTTT	CASSRVGQVGNTIYF
.	.	TRBV19	14	TRBJ1-5	TGTGCCAGTAGTATATCGGGGTTTGAACAGCCCCAGCATTTT	CASSISGFEQPQHF
.	TRBD1	TRBV18	14	TRBJ2-3	TGTGCCAGCTCACTTGGACAGGGGGTAGATACGCAGTATTTT	CASSLGQGVDTQYF
.	TRBD2	TRBV24-1	17	TRBJ2-3	TGTGCCACCAGGGCTAGACTAGCGGGGGGCATGACAGATACGCAGTATTTT	CATRARLAGGMTDTQYF
.	.	TRBV9	15	TRBJ1-1	TGTGCCAGCACCCCCCAGGGTTCTTCATGGGGTGAAGCTTTCTTT	CASTPQGSSWGEAFF
.	.	TRBV5-5	16	TRBJ2-2	TGTGCCAGCAGCTTGGGTTCAGCGCAAAACACCGGGGAGCTGTTTTTT	CASSLGSAQNTGELFF
once	.	TRBV5-5	15	TRBJ1-1	TGTGCCAGCAGCCTTTACAGGGCCATGAACACTGAAGCTTTCTTT	CASSLYRAMNTEAFF
.	TRBD1	TRBV28	14	TRBJ1-1	TGTGCCAGCAGTTTACGTTTAACAGGGGGTGAAGCTTTCTTT	CASSLRLTGGEAFF